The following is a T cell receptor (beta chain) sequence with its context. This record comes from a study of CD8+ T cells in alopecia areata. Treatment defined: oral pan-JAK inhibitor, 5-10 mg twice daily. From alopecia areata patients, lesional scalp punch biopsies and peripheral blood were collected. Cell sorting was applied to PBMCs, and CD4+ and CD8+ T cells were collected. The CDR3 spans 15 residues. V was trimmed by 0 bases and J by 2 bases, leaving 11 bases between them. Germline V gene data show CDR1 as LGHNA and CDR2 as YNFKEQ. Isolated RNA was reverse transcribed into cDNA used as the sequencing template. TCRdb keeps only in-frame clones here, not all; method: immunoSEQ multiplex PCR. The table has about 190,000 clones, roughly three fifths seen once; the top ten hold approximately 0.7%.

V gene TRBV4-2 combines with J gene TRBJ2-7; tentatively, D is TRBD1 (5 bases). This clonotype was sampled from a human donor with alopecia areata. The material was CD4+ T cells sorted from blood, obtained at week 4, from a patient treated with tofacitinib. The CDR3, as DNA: TGTGCCAGCAGCCAAGAATGGGGCGGAACCTACGAGCAGTACTTC. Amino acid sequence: CASSQEWGGTYEQYF.